Presented here are 32 T cell receptor beta chains from one specimen sequenced in a study of blood T cell repertoires in COVID-19. The repertoire was sequenced with immunoSEQ multiplex PCR; TCRdb's copy has only in-frame clones and lacks some. The sample has hundreds of thousands of clones, approximately 89% seen once. The specimen was peripheral blood. The receptors originated from a woman aged 25 to 45 with COVID-19, enrolled during active disease.

V is TRBV7-9 and J is TRBJ1-2; D ambiguous. Germline V gives CDR1 SEHNR, CDR2 FQNEAQ (reference sequence). V lost 7 bases and J lost 4, with 7 bases in between. This CDR3 spans 11 amino acids. This CDR3 reads CASTLGYGYTF. The CDR3 bases are TGTGCCAGCACCCTAGGCTATGGCTACACCTTC.

This chain uses TRBV7-6 with TRBJ2-7; 10 bases are a match to TRBD1. In germline, CDR1 is SGHVS, CDR2 FNYEAQ. This CDR3 is built from 15 residues. V shed 6 bases and J 1 base; nucleotides not matched to a gene: 6. The CDR3 nucleotides read TGTGCCAGCAGTCTGGGACAGGGGCCTTCCTACGAGCAGTACGTC. It translates to CASSLGQGPSYEQYV.

The chain is built from TRBV28 and TRBJ2-5, with D possibly matching TRBD2 (7 bases). The germline CDR1 and CDR2 sequences are MDHEN and SYDVKM. The CDR3 runs to 16 residues. Trimming removed 6 bases from V and 0 bases from J, with 17 bases in between. In DNA, the CDR3 is TGTGCCAGCAGCCCGGGGAGGGGGACCTACCAAGAGACCCAGTACTTC. This encodes CASSPGRGTYQETQYF.

The chain has TRBV7-2 and TRBJ2-2; D remains ambiguous. This CDR3 is 14 amino acids long. CDR1 and CDR2 from the germline V gene are SGHTA and FQGNSA. Trimming removed 1 base from V and 7 bases from J, with 10 bases in between. The CDR3 sequence: CASSLEHRSGELFF. The CDR3 DNA is TGTGCCAGCAGCTTAGAACACCGAAGCGGGGAGCTGTTTTTT. The complete variable domain, with remaining parts taken from reference TRBV7-2 and TRBJ2-2, reads GAGVSQSPSNKVTEKGKDVELRCDPISGHTALYWYRQSLGQGLEFLIYFQGNSAPDKSGLPSDRFSAERTGGSVSTLTIQRTQQEDSAVYLCASSLEHRSGELFFGEGSRLTVL.

The count of this clone is one. The genes are TRBV5-4 and TRBJ2-2; 8 bases fit TRBD2. The germline CDR1 and CDR2 sequences are SGHNT and YYREEE (reference sequence). The CDR3 spans 16 residues. J was trimmed by 5 bases and V by 3 bases; bases with no gene match: 9. This CDR3 reads CASSSKKAGETGELFF. The CDR3, as DNA: TGTGCCAGCAGCTCCAAAAAAGCGGGGGAAACCGGGGAGCTGTTTTTT. The full variable domain, in which reference TRBV5-4 and TRBJ2-2 provide the parts outside the CDR3, is ETGVTQSPTHLIKTRGQQVTLRCSSQSGHNTVSWYQQALGQGPQFIFQYYREEENGRGNFPPRFSGLQFPNYSSELNVNALELDDSALYLCASSSKKAGETGELFFGEGSRLTVL.

The V gene is TRBV6-5, the J gene TRBJ1-1, with a weak D call TRBD1 (5 bases). Germline V gene lookup returns CDR1 MNHEY and CDR2 SVGAGI. Between the trimmed V and J ends, which lost 2 bases and 5 bases, there was a span of 9 bases. The CDR3 has 13 residues. The CDR3: CASSYLGGTEAFF. The CDR3 DNA reads TGTGCCAGCAGTTACCTGGGGGGTACTGAAGCTTTCTTT.

This clone was recorded only once. The CDR3 DNA sequence: TGTGCCAGCAGTTCCCCGGGCGCGACTAGCGGGACCTACGAGCAGTACGTC. Translating gives CASSSPGATSGTYEQYV. V and J are TRBV28 and TRBJ2-7, with TRBD2 matching 11 bases. The V gene's germline CDR1 is MDHEN and CDR2 SYDVKM. Trimming removed 4 bases from V and 2 bases from J; junction bases left unmatched: 10. CDR3 length equals 17 residues.

The chain has TRBV9 and TRBJ1-1, with unresolved D. The CDR3 has 12 residues. V gave up 4 bases and J gave up 6 bases, with 10 bases separating them. Germline V gene data show CDR1 as SGDLS and CDR2 as YYNGEE. CDR3 DNA sequence: TGTGCCAGCAGCCCCACGGGAGCTGAAGCTTTCTTT. Translated: CASSPTGAEAFF.

The chain joins TRBV6-4 to TRBJ1-2, with 8 bases lining up with TRBD1. Germline V lookup: CDR1 MRHNA, CDR2 SNTAGT. This CDR3 region has 15 residues. V shed 0 bases, J shed 8 bases, and the junction held 8 bases outside the gene matches. CDR3 coding DNA: TGTGCCAGCAGTGACTCCGACAGGGACAGGTCAGGCTACACCTTC. Translation: CASSDSDRDRSGYTF.

The rearrangement joins TRBV7-9 to TRBJ1-2; no definite D call. V dropped 4 bases and J dropped 7 bases, with 10 bases sitting between them. This CDR3 comprises 12 residues. Germline values: CDR1 SEHNR, CDR2 FQNEAQ (reference sequence). In DNA form, the CDR3 reads TGTGCCAGCAGCTACGGGGAGCTTGGCTACACCTTC. It specifies CASSYGELGYTF.

The V and J genes are TRBV5-4 and TRBJ2-5, with 14 bases aligning to TRBD2. The J segment lost 9 bases and the V segment lost 4 bases, leaving 8 bases of the junction unmatched. The CDR3 contains 15 residues. Germline CDR1 is SGHNT and CDR2 is YYREEE (reference sequence). This CDR3 is CASSLTSGGAGAQYF. The DNA for the CDR3 is TGTGCCAGCAGCCTGACTAGCGGGGGGGCGGGGGCCCAGTACTTC.

This chain links TRBV28 with TRBJ1-3; possibly TRBD1 for D (6 bases). The CDR3 runs 17 residues. The germline CDR1 and CDR2 sequences are MDHEN and SYDVKM. Trimming took 1 base from V and 4 from J, leaving 17 bases between them. For the CDR3, the DNA is TGTGCCAGCAGTTTATTCCCTCGGACAGTCTCCGGAAACACCATATATTTT. Residues: CASSLFPRTVSGNTIYF.

The chain carries TRBV15 and TRBJ2-7; D not resolved. This CDR3 has 15 residues. CDR1 and CDR2 from the germline V gene are LNHNV and YYDKDF (reference sequence). With 0 bases removed from V and 0 bases from J, the gap between germline ends came to 9 bases. CDR3 amino acids: CATSRDGSSSYEQYF. CDR3 in DNA: TGTGCCACCAGCAGAGATGGCTCAAGCTCCTACGAGCAGTACTTC.

In nucleotides, the CDR3 is TGTGCCTGGAGTGCGACAGTGGAGGGCTACACCTTC. This sequence encodes CAWSATVEGYTF. The chain combines TRBV30 with TRBJ1-2; D perhaps matches TRBD1 (5 bases). CDR1 is GTSNPN, CDR2 SVGIG, per germline (reference sequence). This CDR3 has 12 amino acids. V was cut by 1 base and J by 8 bases, with 11 bases left in between.

The gene calls are TRBV11-2 and TRBJ2-1, with TRBD2 matching over 8 bases. The CDR3 is 16 residues long. Germline lookup yields CDR1 SGHAT and CDR2 FQNNGV. V lost 6 bases to trimming and J lost 0 bases; unmatched junction nucleotides: 7. The CDR3 nucleotides are TGTGCCAGCAGATCTATAGCGGGGCGCTCCTACAATGAGCAGTTCTTC. This translates into CASRSIAGRSYNEQFF.

This chain connects TRBV5-1 to TRBJ2-7; possible D gene TRBD2, 6 bases. Germline CDR1 and CDR2: SGHRS and YFSETQ. With 2 bases removed from V and 5 bases from J, the gap between germline ends came to 11 bases. The CDR3 has 13 amino acids. CDR3: CASSFGGNDEQYF. In nucleotides, the CDR3 is TGCGCCAGCAGCTTCGGCGGGAATGACGAGCAGTACTTC.

This clone was found once. J is TRBJ1-1 and V is TRBV15, with 7 bases that match TRBD1. This CDR3 spans 15 amino acids. In germline, CDR1 is LNHNV, CDR2 YYDKDF (reference sequence). J lost 5 bases, V lost 5 bases, and 11 bases had no gene match. CDR3: CATSRSLTGRTEAFF. CDR3 nucleotides: TGTGCCACCAGCCGGAGCCTGACAGGGAGGACTGAAGCTTTCTTT.

CDR3 residues: CASRGFRAAEAFF. The CDR3 DNA is TGTGCCAGCAGAGGGTTCAGGGCTGCTGAAGCTTTCTTT. The chain is built from TRBV5-4 and TRBJ1-1, with a tentative D call TRBD1 (5 bases). Germline V CDR1 and CDR2: SGHNT, YYREEE (reference sequence). CDR3 size: 13 residues. Trimming shortened V by 5 bases and J by 6 bases, and 14 bases separated the two germline ends.

The rearrangement joins TRBV13 to TRBJ2-7, with 8 positions matching TRBD2. The germline CDR1 and CDR2 sequences are PRHDT and FYEKMQ (reference sequence). This CDR3 has 17 amino acids. Losses at the gene ends were 5 bases for V and 2 bases for J; bases not matched to a gene: 14. The DNA of the CDR3 is TGTGCCAGCAGCCGGAGGGTCGGCGGGGGGCCCACCTACGAGCAGTACTTC. Translated: CASSRRVGGGPTYEQYF.

This clone was found once. This chain connects TRBV7-3 to TRBJ1-1; 7 bases align to TRBD1. The CDR3 consists of 14 residues. Germline V lookup: CDR1 SGHTA, CDR2 FQGTGA. V shed 4 bases, J shed 0 bases, and the junction held 2 bases outside the gene matches. This CDR3 reads CASSSGTVNTEAFF. CDR3 coding DNA: TGTGCCAGCAGCTCCGGGACAGTGAACACTGAAGCTTTCTTT.

This clone has a handful of counts. The chain employs TRBV7-9 and TRBJ1-5, with D unclear. This CDR3 comprises 13 residues. Germline CDR1 SEHNR, CDR2 FQNEAQ (reference sequence). The V end lost 3 bases, the J end lost 4 bases, and 7 bases lay between the germline ends. The DNA of the CDR3 is TGTGCCAGCAGCTTTGGCACGAATCAGCCCCAGCATTTT. Translated, it gives CASSFGTNQPQHF.

This clone was seen only a few times. The J gene is TRBJ1-5, the V gene TRBV2, with D perhaps matching TRBD1 (6 bases). Germline assignment: CDR1 SNHLY and CDR2 FYNNEI. The CDR3 is 14 amino acids. The V gene lost 5 bases and the J gene lost 6 bases, with 14 bases spanning the gap. The CDR3 loop reads CASSSTGRGQPQHF. CDR3 coding DNA: TGTGCCAGCAGTTCGACAGGTAGGGGTCAGCCCCAGCATTTT. Based on the CDR3 plus reference TRBV2 and TRBJ1-5, the full variable domain is EPEVTQTPSHQVTQMGQEVILRCVPISNHLYFYWYRQILGQKVEFLVSFYNNEISEKSEIFDDQFSVERPDGSNFTLKIRSTKLEDSAMYFCASSSTGRGQPQHFGDGTRLSIL.

The V gene is TRBV18, the J gene TRBJ2-5; D not certain. Germline V gives CDR1 KGHSH, CDR2 LQKENI. The CDR3 runs 12 residues. V was shortened by 4 bases and J by 5 bases, with 8 bases between the two germline ends. CDR3 residues: CASSRVAETQYF. The DNA for the CDR3 is TGTGCCAGCTCACGTGTGGCTGAGACCCAGTACTTC.

The rearrangement joins TRBV29-1 to TRBJ1-2, with D perhaps TRBD1 (6 bases). This CDR3 is 15 amino acids long. Germline lookup yields CDR1 SQVTM and CDR2 ANQGSEA. V was trimmed by 5 bases and J by 4 bases, leaving 20 bases between them. CDR3 loop: CSVFQLTGQTYGYTF. CDR3 bases: TGCAGCGTTTTTCAATTGACAGGACAGACCTATGGCTACACCTTC.

The V gene is TRBV5-6, the J gene TRBJ1-4; unclear D gene. CDR3 length equals 14 residues. Trimming took off 2 bases at V and 2 bases at J, with 7 bases between the two ends. Germline lookup yields CDR1 SGHDT and CDR2 YYEEEE. CDR3 coding DNA: TGTGCCAGCAGCTTCTCGAGGACTAATGAAAAACTGTTTTTT. Its translation is CASSFSRTNEKLFF.

This chain connects TRBV19 to TRBJ2-5, with D possibly TRBD1 on 5 matching bases. This CDR3 region has 14 residues. Germline V CDR1 and CDR2: LNHDA, SQIVND (reference sequence). The ends were cut back, 1 base at V and 4 bases at J, with 10 bases in the middle. The CDR3 reads CASSIGWGTETQYF. The CDR3 DNA reads as TGTGCCAGTAGTATAGGGTGGGGCACAGAGACCCAGTACTTC.

J is TRBJ2-2 and V is TRBV5-5, with 7 nucleotides matching TRBD1. Germline trimming cut 4 bases from V and 6 bases from J; bases unmatched to any gene: 9. This CDR3 contains 15 residues. From germline, CDR1 is SGHKS and CDR2 YYEKEE (reference sequence). Here the CDR3 DNA reads TGTGCCAGCAGCAAGTACGACAGGGCCTCCGGGGAGCTGTTTTTT. As protein: CASSKYDRASGELFF. The full variable domain, completed using reference TRBV5-5 and TRBJ2-2, is DAGVTQSPTHLIKTRGQQVTLRCSPISGHKSVSWYQQVLGQGPQFIFQYYEKEERGRGNFPDRFSARQFPNYSSELNVNALLLGDSALYLCASSKYDRASGELFFGEGSRLTVL.

The sample holds one count of this clone. The rearrangement links TRBV7-9 to TRBJ2-7; the match to TRBD2 covers 8 bases. The CDR3 is 15 residues long. V lost 1 base and J lost 6; bases outside the gene matches: 8. Germline V CDR1 and CDR2: SEHNR, FQNEAQ (reference sequence). CDR3 amino acids: CASSLVTRTSPEQYF. The DNA for the CDR3 is TGTGCCAGCAGCTTAGTTACCCGGACTAGCCCCGAGCAGTACTTC. Together with reference TRBV7-9 and TRBJ2-7, the CDR3 gives the full variable domain: DTGVSQNPRHKITKRGQNVTFRCDPISEHNRLYWYRQTLGQGPEFLTYFQNEAQLEKSRLLSDRFSAERPKGSFSTLEIQRTEQGDSAMYLCASSLVTRTSPEQYFGPGTRLTVT.

The chain is built from TRBV5-1 and TRBJ2-1, with 7 bases lining up with TRBD1. CDR3 length equals 16 residues. Looked up from germline, CDR1 is SGHRS and CDR2 is YFSETQ. V shed 1 base, J shed 4 bases, and the junction held 8 bases outside the gene matches. The CDR3 here is CASSLRAGTEYNEQFF. For the CDR3, the DNA is TGCGCCAGCAGCTTGCGAGCCGGGACAGAATACAATGAGCAGTTCTTC.

The J gene is TRBJ1-1, the V gene TRBV11-2; 8 bases map to TRBD1. Looked up from germline, CDR1 is SGHAT and CDR2 is FQNNGV. The CDR3 consists of 14 residues. V shed 4 bases and J 1 base; nucleotides not matched to a gene: 2. The CDR3 region is CASSSGTGNTEAFF. The CDR3 bases are TGTGCCAGCAGCTCCGGGACAGGGAACACTGAAGCTTTCTTT.

The rearrangement joins TRBV19 to TRBJ1-4; D is perhaps TRBD1 (6 bases). V lost 2 bases and J lost 7, with 11 bases in between. This CDR3 has 14 amino acids. Germline-derived CDR1 and CDR2 are LNHDA and SQIVND (reference sequence). In DNA, the CDR3 is TGTGCCAGTAGTATACAGGGGTTTGGTGAAAAACTGTTTTTT. Its translation: CASSIQGFGEKLFF.

The genes are TRBV12-3 or TRBV12-4 and TRBJ2-7; TRBD1 matches 7 bases. V dropped 6 bases and J dropped 2; count of bases not matched to a gene: 4. The CDR3 loop spans 13 amino acids. The CDR3 here is CASSYGQAYEQYF. CDR3 bases: TGTGCCAGCAGCTACGGACAGGCCTACGAGCAGTACTTC.